The clone carrying this T cell receptor (beta chain) turned up a few times. Antigen unknown. This entry belongs to a study of spatial heterogeneity in lung cancer. Overall study results and limits: Ubiquitous nonsynonymous mutations were tracked by counts of ubiquitous expanded TCRs, and regional ones by counts of regional expanded TCRs. One measure, the expanded intratumoral alpha and beta TCR count, tracked tumor mutation counts.

V dropped 9 bases and J dropped 5 bases, with 18 bases sitting between them. This CDR3 has 14 amino acids. Germline-derived CDR1 and CDR2 are KGHDR and SFDVKD. Regarding time point: sample taken at primary tumor resection. In TCRdb, the 5' RACE reads were re-called with MiXCR into one record per CDR3 protein. The sample shows fewer than 15,000 distinct CDR3 sequences, under 7% of them seen only once. The sample consisted of lung tumor tissue, taken at surgery. The receptor comes from a female donor with early-stage non-small cell lung cancer. The rearrangement joins TRBV24-1 to TRBJ1-2; maybe TRBD1 (6 bases). The CDR3 DNA reads as TGTGCCACCTCAAGCGCAGGGGAGGGGTATGGCTACACCTTC. Translation: CATSSAGEGYGYTF.